This T cell receptor (beta chain) was found in a study of brain T cells in children with intractable seizures. Study-level results: Only CDR3 sequence similarity suggested viral specificity, without known HCMV serostatus. Clones missing pre-surgery may reflect undersampling of that blood sample.

The sequenced cases were selected for having the highest brain T cell transcript signatures. Pre-surgery treatment included at least one anti-epileptic drug. Here immunoSEQ multiplex PCR was the method, and the copy in TCRdb shows in-frame clones only, minus some. The data hold some 41,000 clones, with about 93% observed a single time. The junction had 7 bases not matched to a gene; V was cut back by 3 bases and J by 4 bases. Germline V gene lookup returns CDR1 SGDLS and CDR2 YYNGEE. The CDR3 totals 15 residues. On this clone: Its antigen is currently unknown.

This material consisted of peripheral blood, taken at surgery. The sequence came from a girl aged 2 to 9 with tuberous sclerosis and intractable seizures. The chain combines TRBV9 with TRBJ2-3, with 8 bases aligning to TRBD2. The CDR3, as DNA: TGTGCCAGCAGCGCCGGGACTAGTGTTTCAGATACGCAGTATTTT. Residues: CASSAGTSVSDTQYF.